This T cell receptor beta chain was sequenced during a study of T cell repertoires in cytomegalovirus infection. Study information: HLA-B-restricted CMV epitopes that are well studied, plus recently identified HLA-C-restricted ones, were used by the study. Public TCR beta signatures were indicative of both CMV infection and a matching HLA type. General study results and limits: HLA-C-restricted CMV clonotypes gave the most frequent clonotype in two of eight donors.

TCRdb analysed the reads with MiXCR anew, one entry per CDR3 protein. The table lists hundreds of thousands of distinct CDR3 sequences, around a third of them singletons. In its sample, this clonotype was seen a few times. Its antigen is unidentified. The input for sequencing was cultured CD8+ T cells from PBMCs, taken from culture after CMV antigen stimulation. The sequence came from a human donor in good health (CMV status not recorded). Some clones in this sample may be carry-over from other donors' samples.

The CDR3 reads CSARDPGGPEAFF. The CDR3 DNA sequence: TGCAGTGCTAGAGATCCGGGGGGACCTGAAGCTTTCTTT. The rearrangement uses TRBV20-1 and TRBJ1-1, with D possibly matching TRBD1 (5 bases). The V end lost 0 bases, the J end lost 6 bases, and 11 bases lay between the germline ends. Germline V gene data show CDR1 as DFQATT and CDR2 as SNEGSKA (reference sequence). This CDR3 has 13 residues.